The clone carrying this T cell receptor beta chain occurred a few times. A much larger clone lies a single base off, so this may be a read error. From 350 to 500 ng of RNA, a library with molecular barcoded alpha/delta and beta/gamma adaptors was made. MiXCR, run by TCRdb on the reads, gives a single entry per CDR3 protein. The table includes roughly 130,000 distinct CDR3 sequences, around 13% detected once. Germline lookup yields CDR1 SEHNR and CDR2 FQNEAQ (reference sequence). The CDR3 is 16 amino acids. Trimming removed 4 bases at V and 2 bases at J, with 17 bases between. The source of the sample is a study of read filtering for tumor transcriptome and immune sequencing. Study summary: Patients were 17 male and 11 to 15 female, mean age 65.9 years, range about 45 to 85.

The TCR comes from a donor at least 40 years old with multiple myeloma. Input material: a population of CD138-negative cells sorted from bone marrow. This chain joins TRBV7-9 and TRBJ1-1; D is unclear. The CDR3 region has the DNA TGTGCCAGCAGCTCGCTCGGGTACGCTCGCAACACTGAAGCTTTCTTT. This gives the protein CASSSLGYARNTEAFF.